This entry concerns a single T cell receptor beta chain. Its recognized antigen is unknown. The record has no base qualities; no much larger clone is one base away. There are 15 amino acids in the CDR3, from cysteine to phenylalanine inclusive. Only the CDR3 part of the read is kept: 45 bases, read in frame from the first base. Trimming takes 2 bases off V and 1 base off J; junction bases not matched to a gene: 2. CDR1 and CDR2 (SGHNT, YYREEE) derive from the germline V gene (reference sequence). The reads were generated on an Illumina MiSeq. Profiling of the peripheral T cell repertoire targeted human TCRbeta genes. As for the authors' bioinformatics: Beta-binomial modelling was applied to test for differential clonotype abundance so that variability over time was accounted for. Clonotypes that had expanded were screened against the ImmuneCODE reference database of SARS-CoV-2-associated TCRs and mapped onto regions of the viral genome. Further repertoire analyses covered TRBV gene usage, CDR3 length, CDR3 amino acid overlap between time points, clonotype abundance distributions and Jaccard similarity. TCRdb trimmed the raw reads at Q25, called clones with MiXCR and kept productive beta chains. When rows share a CDR3 protein, they turn into one entry using the most common DNA and genes. What appears here as the V and J calls and clone size reflects TCRdb's work, not the paper's. The sample data list about 240,000 distinct CDR3 sequences, and 29% of these were observed just once. The ten largest clones capture under 9.5% of the sample.

This record comes from a study of kidney transplant recipient with SARS-CoV-2 infection (dated by TCRdb to the early 2020s). Per the publication, the time point label means: pre-pandemic baseline sample and day 111 after first positive SARS-CoV-2 test. The chain links TRBV5-4 with TRBJ2-3, with 9 junctional bases fitting TRBD2. This clonotype was obtained from a male patient aged 30 to 40 who had COVID-19 and was a kidney transplant recipient. Some T cells may originate with the graft donor following a transplant. The sample was a blood sample, taken at baseline and on roughly day 110 from a kidney transplant recipient. CDR3 protein: CASSFASGGTDTQYF. The base sequence is TGTGCCAGCAGCTTTGCTAGCGGGGGCACAGATACGCAGTATTTT.